This is a list of T cell receptor beta chains from one sample in a study of cytomegalovirus exposure and HLA in healthy donors. Clones were read by immunoSEQ multiplex PCR, and TCRdb kept only the in-frame ones, dropping some. The table records 100,000 to 120,000 clones, more than 75% of them present only once. The sample comprised PBMCs. The receptors derive from a woman in her 30s in good health and CMV-seropositive. Each CDR3 is given with its conserved first and last residue. Each record gives: clone size, V gene, J gene, D gene, CDR3 DNA, CDR3 protein. D genes are given only for firm matches. Clone size is given for some rows only: seen once, a few or many times, or a class if the clone is expanded.

clone_size: -; v_call: TRBV15; j_call: TRBJ2-3; d_call: -; cdr3_nt: TGTGCCACCAGCAGAGATATAGGAGAACGCACAGATACGCAGTATTTT; cdr3_aa: CATSRDIGERTDTQYF
clone_size: -; v_call: TRBV28; j_call: TRBJ2-2; d_call: -; cdr3_nt: TGTGCCAGCAGTTTAGACAGGGAGGACACCGGGGAGCTGTTTTTT; cdr3_aa: CASSLDREDTGELFF
clone_size: once; v_call: TRBV6-1; j_call: TRBJ2-1; d_call: TRBD2; cdr3_nt: TGTGCCAGCAGTGGAAAGCGCGGATCGACTAGCGGGAGGGCCGCTGAGCAGTTCTTC; cdr3_aa: CASSGKRGSTSGRAAEQFF
clone_size: -; v_call: TRBV6-5; j_call: TRBJ1-5; d_call: -; cdr3_nt: TGTGCCAGCAGTTATGGACTACATCAGCCCCAGCATTTT; cdr3_aa: CASSYGLHQPQHF
clone_size: -; v_call: TRBV2; j_call: TRBJ2-4; d_call: TRBD2; cdr3_nt: TGTGCCAGCACCCCCGGACTAAGCGGGAGTGGCAAAAACATTCAGTACTTC; cdr3_aa: CASTPGLSGSGKNIQYF
clone_size: once; v_call: TRBV2; j_call: TRBJ2-2; d_call: -; cdr3_nt: TGTGCCAGCAGTCTTTCCTTTACAGGGCGAACCGGGGAGCTGTTTTTT; cdr3_aa: CASSLSFTGRTGELFF
clone_size: once; v_call: TRBV6-1; j_call: TRBJ1-5; d_call: -; cdr3_nt: TGTGCCAGCAGTGGAAGGGGAACGGTGCAGGCCAGGCTTAATCAGCCCCAGCATTTT; cdr3_aa: CASSGRGTVQARLNQPQHF
clone_size: -; v_call: TRBV6-5; j_call: TRBJ2-1; d_call: -; cdr3_nt: TGTGCCAGCAGCACTCGAGGTCGGAATTACAATGAGCAGTTCTTC; cdr3_aa: CASSTRGRNYNEQFF
clone_size: -; v_call: TRBV7-9; j_call: TRBJ2-1; d_call: -; cdr3_nt: TGTGCCAGCAGAATTAGCGGATCCTACAATGAGCAGTTCTTC; cdr3_aa: CASRISGSYNEQFF
clone_size: -; v_call: TRBV5-1; j_call: TRBJ2-1; d_call: -; cdr3_nt: TGCGCCAGCAGCTATTCTAATGAGCAGTTCTTC; cdr3_aa: CASSYSNEQFF
clone_size: -; v_call: TRBV4-2; j_call: TRBJ2-1; d_call: TRBD1; cdr3_nt: TGTGCCAGCAGCCAAGATACCCCCCCAGGGGGCCCCTACAATGAGCAGTTCTTC; cdr3_aa: CASSQDTPPGGPYNEQFF
clone_size: -; v_call: TRBV7-6; j_call: TRBJ1-2; d_call: -; cdr3_nt: TGTGCCAGCAGCCCAAGACCAAGCGGTTATGGCTACACCTTC; cdr3_aa: CASSPRPSGYGYTF
clone_size: -; v_call: TRBV11-1; j_call: TRBJ2-1; d_call: TRBD2; cdr3_nt: TGTGCCAGCGGATGGACTAGCGGGAGCAATGAGCAGTTCTTC; cdr3_aa: CASGWTSGSNEQFF
clone_size: -; v_call: TRBV4-2; j_call: TRBJ2-1; d_call: -; cdr3_nt: TGTGCCAGCAGCCCAGGGACTCCCGAGTGGGAGCAGTTCTTC; cdr3_aa: CASSPGTPEWEQFF
clone_size: -; v_call: TRBV6-1; j_call: TRBJ1-1; d_call: -; cdr3_nt: TGTGCCAGCAGTGACCAGGGAATTGGGACTGAAGCTTTCTTT; cdr3_aa: CASSDQGIGTEAFF
clone_size: -; v_call: TRBV15; j_call: TRBJ1-5; d_call: -; cdr3_nt: TGTGCCACCAGCAGGGCCATCAATCAGCCCCAGCATTTT; cdr3_aa: CATSRAINQPQHF
clone_size: -; v_call: TRBV15; j_call: TRBJ1-1; d_call: -; cdr3_nt: TGTGCCACCATGATAGGACTGCGAAACACTGAAGCTTTCTTT; cdr3_aa: CATMIGLRNTEAFF
clone_size: -; v_call: TRBV28; j_call: TRBJ1-1; d_call: -; cdr3_nt: TGTGCCAGCAGTTGGGAGAGGGGGAGAAACACTGAAGCTTTCTTT; cdr3_aa: CASSWERGRNTEAFF
clone_size: -; v_call: TRBV5-1; j_call: TRBJ1-1; d_call: -; cdr3_nt: TGCGCCAGCAGAGGCAGGGTCCACACTGAAGCTTTCTTT; cdr3_aa: CASRGRVHTEAFF
clone_size: -; v_call: TRBV5-1; j_call: TRBJ2-5; d_call: -; cdr3_nt: TGCGCCAGCAGCTTGGAATCGGTCGGGACCCAGTACTTC; cdr3_aa: CASSLESVGTQYF
clone_size: -; v_call: TRBV7-2; j_call: TRBJ1-4; d_call: TRBD1; cdr3_nt: TGTGCCAGCAGCTTAGACAGGGGCGATGAAAAACTGTTTTTT; cdr3_aa: CASSLDRGDEKLFF
clone_size: few; v_call: TRBV10-3; j_call: TRBJ2-5; d_call: TRBD2; cdr3_nt: TGTGCCATCAGTGAGACTAGCGGGGGACAAGAGACCCAGTACTTC; cdr3_aa: CAISETSGGQETQYF
clone_size: -; v_call: TRBV5-4; j_call: TRBJ2-5; d_call: -; cdr3_nt: TGTGCCAGCAGCTGGGGGGAAGCGGGCCAAGAGACCCAGTACTTC; cdr3_aa: CASSWGEAGQETQYF
clone_size: -; v_call: TRBV4-2; j_call: TRBJ1-4; d_call: TRBD1; cdr3_nt: TGTGCCAGCAGCCCACGACAGGGGAGCACTGAAAAACTGTTTTTT; cdr3_aa: CASSPRQGSTEKLFF
clone_size: -; v_call: TRBV4-1; j_call: TRBJ1-2; d_call: -; cdr3_nt: TGCGCCAGCAGCCAACAATTAGTAAACTATGGCTACACCTTC; cdr3_aa: CASSQQLVNYGYTF
clone_size: -; v_call: TRBV6-5; j_call: TRBJ2-1; d_call: TRBD2; cdr3_nt: TGTGCCAGCACCTGTCTAGCGGGAGGCTGCAATGAGCAGTTCTTC; cdr3_aa: CASTCLAGGCNEQFF
clone_size: -; v_call: TRBV28; j_call: TRBJ1-1; d_call: -; cdr3_nt: TGTGCCAGCAGGGGGCCCCTAATGGGAACTGAAGCTTTCTTT; cdr3_aa: CASRGPLMGTEAFF
clone_size: -; v_call: TRBV2; j_call: TRBJ1-1; d_call: TRBD1; cdr3_nt: TGTGCCAGCAGTGCCGGGACAGGGCTGAACACTGAAGCTTTCTTT; cdr3_aa: CASSAGTGLNTEAFF
clone_size: -; v_call: TRBV29-1; j_call: TRBJ1-1; d_call: -; cdr3_nt: TGCAGCGTTGTTAGGGGCTCAATGGTTGCTGAAGCTTTCTTT; cdr3_aa: CSVVRGSMVAEAFF
clone_size: -; v_call: TRBV6-1; j_call: TRBJ2-7; d_call: TRBD2; cdr3_nt: TGTGCCAGCAGTGAAAGGGCGGGAGTCTCCTACGAGCAGTACTTC; cdr3_aa: CASSERAGVSYEQYF
clone_size: -; v_call: TRBV19; j_call: TRBJ1-1; d_call: TRBD1; cdr3_nt: TGTGCCAGTAGTCCGTCACAGGGGCATCAGTGGGCTAACACTGAAGCTTTCTTT; cdr3_aa: CASSPSQGHQWANTEAFF
clone_size: -; v_call: TRBV5-1; j_call: TRBJ1-4; d_call: TRBD1; cdr3_nt: TGCGCCAGCAGCAACGACAGGGGGTCGCTCGGTGAAAAACTGTTTTTT; cdr3_aa: CASSNDRGSLGEKLFF
clone_size: -; v_call: TRBV23-1; j_call: TRBJ2-7; d_call: -; cdr3_nt: TGCGCCAGCAGTCAAGCAGGGGTTCTCTACGAGCAGTACTTC; cdr3_aa: CASSQAGVLYEQYF
clone_size: few; v_call: TRBV7-3; j_call: TRBJ2-5; d_call: TRBD1; cdr3_nt: TGTGCCAGCAGCCCCCGGACAGGGTTTCAAGAGACCCAGTACTTC; cdr3_aa: CASSPRTGFQETQYF
clone_size: -; v_call: TRBV5-1; j_call: TRBJ2-3; d_call: TRBD2; cdr3_nt: TGCGCCAGCAGCTTGGATCCTAGCGGTACAGATACGCAGTATTTT; cdr3_aa: CASSLDPSGTDTQYF
clone_size: -; v_call: TRBV18; j_call: TRBJ2-7; d_call: -; cdr3_nt: TGTGCCAGCTCCGGGGAGAGCTCCTACGAGCAGTACTTC; cdr3_aa: CASSGESSYEQYF
clone_size: -; v_call: TRBV4-3; j_call: TRBJ2-7; d_call: -; cdr3_nt: TGCGCCAGCAGCCAAGATCTCGCTAGCACCCTCCTGGGGGAGCAGTACTTC; cdr3_aa: CASSQDLASTLLGEQYF
clone_size: -; v_call: TRBV30; j_call: TRBJ2-7; d_call: TRBD1; cdr3_nt: TGTGCCTCGGACAGGGGGCTAGACGAGCAGTACTTC; cdr3_aa: CASDRGLDEQYF
clone_size: -; v_call: TRBV12-5; j_call: TRBJ1-2; d_call: TRBD1; cdr3_nt: TGTGCTAGTGGTACCGGGACAGCCCATGGCTACACCTTC; cdr3_aa: CASGTGTAHGYTF